Below are 19 T cell receptor beta chains sequenced from a single sample in a study of blood T cell repertoires in COVID-19. Measured with immunoSEQ multiplex PCR; TCRdb has only the in-frame clones, and not every one. This table holds 95,000 to 150,000 clones, about four fifths found once. Specimen: peripheral blood. All receptors derive from a man between 60 and 75 years old with active or convalescent COVID-19.

The CDR3 region is CSVNRGRTEAFF. The CDR3 coding sequence is TGCAGCGTCAACAGGGGCCGAACTGAAGCTTTCTTT. The chain couples TRBV29-1 to TRBJ1-1; TRBD1 matches at 7 bases. There are 12 residues in the CDR3. Germline V gives CDR1 SQVTM, CDR2 ANQGSEA. J gave up 5 bases and V 6 bases, and 6 bases lay outside the gene matches.

CDR3 in amino acids: CASSPGLAGLTDTQYF. In DNA form, the CDR3 reads TGTGCCAGCAGTCCCGGTCTAGCGGGCCTCACAGATACGCAGTATTTT. The chain has TRBV27 and TRBJ2-3, with 8 bases matching TRBD2. The CDR3 has 16 amino acids. Per the germline V gene, CDR1 is MNHEY and CDR2 is SMNVEV (reference sequence). Losses at the gene ends were 5 bases for V and 2 bases for J; bases not matched to a gene: 9.

The CDR3 spells CASRPGQSNYGYTF. The DNA for the CDR3 is TGTGCCAGCAGGCCGGGACAGTCTAACTATGGCTACACCTTC. V and J are TRBV7-2 and TRBJ1-2; 7 bases are shared with TRBD1. The CDR3 length is 14 residues. J was trimmed by 0 bases and V by 6 bases; bases with no gene match: 4. Germline V gives CDR1 SGHTA, CDR2 FQGNSA.

The chain joins TRBV6-5 to TRBJ1-2; 7 nucleotides align to TRBD1. The CDR3 loop spans 13 amino acids. Germline loops: CDR1 MNHEY, CDR2 SVGAGI. The junction had 8 bases not matched to a gene; V was cut back by 5 bases and J by 8 bases. For the CDR3, the DNA is TGTGCCAGCAGTACCGCGACAGGGAAGGGCTACACCTTC. Amino acid sequence: CASSTATGKGYTF.

The J gene is TRBJ1-3, the V gene TRBV7-9; D call uncertain. Germline-derived CDR1 and CDR2 are SEHNR and FQNEAQ (reference sequence). The CDR3 spans 15 residues. Trimming cost V 2 bases and J 0 bases, with 8 bases left between them. CDR3 sequence: CASSLPAGSGNTIYF. The CDR3 region has the DNA TGTGCCAGCAGCTTACCGGCAGGCTCTGGAAACACCATATATTTT.

The V call is TRBV7-9, the J call TRBJ1-1; maybe TRBD1 (6 bases). Germline V gives CDR1 SEHNR, CDR2 FQNEAQ (reference sequence). Trimming cost V 3 bases and J 0 bases, with 8 bases left between them. This CDR3 has 14 amino acids. This chain's CDR3 is CASSFGQMNTEAFF. In nucleotides, the CDR3 is TGTGCCAGCAGCTTTGGACAGATGAACACTGAAGCTTTCTTT.

This rearrangement joins TRBV2 to TRBJ1-5; no firm D call. CDR3 length equals 17 residues. V shed 6 bases and J shed 0 bases, with 18 bases lying between them. The V gene's germline CDR1 is SNHLY and CDR2 FYNNEI. Here the CDR3 reads CASSTPPYTDSNQPQHF. CDR3 nucleotides: TGTGCCAGCAGCACCCCTCCTTACACAGATAGCAATCAGCCCCAGCATTTT.

In nucleotides, the CDR3 is TGCGCCAGCAGCTTGGTGATGCTAACCTACAATGAGCAGTTCTTC. As protein: CASSLVMLTYNEQFF. The chain uses TRBV5-1 and TRBJ2-1; D is unresolved. From germline, CDR1 is SGHRS and CDR2 YFSETQ. Trimming took 0 bases from V and 2 from J, leaving 9 bases between them. CDR3 size: 15 residues. Complete variable domain (other parts from reference TRBV5-1 and TRBJ2-1): KAGVTQTPRYLIKTRGQQVTLSCSPISGHRSVSWYQQTPGQGLQFLFEYFSETQRNKGNFPGRFSGRQFSNSRSEMNVSTLELGDSALYLCASSLVMLTYNEQFFGPGTRLTVL.

This rearrangement joins TRBV4-2 to TRBJ2-1, with D unresolved. This CDR3 has 13 residues. V was shortened by 4 bases and J by 4 bases, with 8 bases between the two germline ends. Germline V gene lookup returns CDR1 LGHNA and CDR2 YNFKEQ. CDR3 sequence: CASSRVLYNEQFF. Written as DNA, the CDR3 is TGTGCCAGCAGCCGAGTATTGTACAATGAGCAGTTCTTC.

The J gene is TRBJ2-1, the V gene TRBV9, with D possibly TRBD1 on 6 matching bases. CDR1 and CDR2 from the germline V gene are SGDLS and YYNGEE. The CDR3 has 16 amino acids. Trimming took off 3 bases at V and 0 bases at J, with 13 bases between the two ends. The CDR3 region is CASSAAGAVSYNEQFF. In DNA, the CDR3 is TGTGCCAGCAGCGCCGCAGGGGCGGTCTCCTACAATGAGCAGTTCTTC.

V and J are TRBV3-1 (or the pseudogene TRBV3-2) and TRBJ2-1, with 7 positions matching TRBD2. V trimming: 6 bases; J trimming: 6 bases; junction bases outside the gene matches: 5. CDR1 and CDR2 (germline): LGHDT, YNNKEL (reference sequence). The CDR3 totals 13 residues. CDR3 sequence (DNA): TGTGCCAGCAGGACGCCTAGCGGCAATGAGCAGTTCTTC. Translated, it gives CASRTPSGNEQFF.

The chain is built from TRBV10-3 and TRBJ2-7, with 9 bases fitting TRBD1. Germline V gene lookup returns CDR1 ENHRY and CDR2 SYGVKD. Trimming at V came to 4 bases and at J to 5 bases, leaving 6 bases not matched to a gene. The CDR3 length is 14 residues. The CDR3 nucleotides read TGTGCCATCAGTGTGGGACAGGGCACTAACGAGCAGTACTTC. Its translation: CAISVGQGTNEQYF.

The rearrangement links TRBV7-8 to TRBJ2-2; D is unresolved. The CDR3 spans 14 residues. The germline V and J ends were trimmed by 5 bases and 4 bases, with 11 bases remaining between them. Germline V gives CDR1 SGHVS, CDR2 FQNEAQ. CDR3 DNA sequence: TGTGCCAGCAGCGTTAGCAGCGTCACCGGGGAGCTGTTTTTT. It codes for CASSVSSVTGELFF. Full variable domain (remainder filled in from reference TRBV7-8 and TRBJ2-2): GAGVSQSPRYKVAKRGQDVALRCDPISGHVSLFWYQQALGQGPEFLTYFQNEAQLDKSGLPSDRFFAERPEGSVSTLKIQRTQQEDSAVYLCASSVSSVTGELFFGEGSRLTVL.

This clone was seen a single time. V is TRBV27 and J is TRBJ2-1; TRBD1 matches at 7 bases. CDR1 and CDR2 from the germline V gene are MNHEY and SMNVEV (reference sequence). V trimming: 5 bases; J trimming: 1 base; junction bases outside the gene matches: 8. This CDR3 is 16 amino acids long. This CDR3 reads CASSMTGFGSYNEQFF. As DNA, the CDR3 is TGTGCCAGCAGTATGACAGGGTTCGGATCCTACAATGAGCAGTTCTTC.

The chain employs TRBV9 and TRBJ2-5; D is unclear. The CDR3 spans 12 residues. V lost 5 bases and J 2 bases, leaving 7 bases between the germline ends. Germline V gives CDR1 SGDLS, CDR2 YYNGEE. The CDR3 sequence: CASSGVQETQYF. CDR3 nucleotide sequence: TGTGCCAGCAGTGGAGTTCAAGAGACCCAGTACTTC.

This clone was observed once. The V call is TRBV7-3, the J call TRBJ2-3; D not certain. This CDR3 spans 13 amino acids. Trimming removed 4 bases from V and 5 bases from J, with 10 bases in between. Per the germline V gene, CDR1 is SGHTA and CDR2 is FQGTGA. CDR3 bases: TGTGCCAGCAGCTCCGAACCCGGAGATACGCAGTATTTT. It translates to CASSSEPGDTQYF.

The chain links TRBV29-1 to TRBJ2-2; 12 bases are a match to TRBD2. The CDR3 extends over 15 amino acids. V shed 4 bases and J 8 bases; nucleotides not matched to a gene: 8. CDR1 is SQVTM and CDR2 is ANQGSEA in the germline V gene. The CDR3 loop reads CSVAPLAGGAGELFF. CDR3 nucleotide sequence: TGCAGCGTTGCTCCGCTAGCGGGAGGGGCGGGGGAGCTGTTTTTT.

The rearrangement links TRBV5-3 to TRBJ1-4; no clear D gene. TRBV5-3 is reported as an ORF; its role is uncertain. The CDR3 is 15 amino acids. V lost 2 bases and J lost 3, with 11 bases in between. CDR3 sequence reads: CARSFENRANEKLFF. CDR3 DNA sequence: TGTGCCAGAAGCTTTGAGAACAGAGCTAATGAAAAACTGTTTTTT.

Here the CDR3 reads CASSRGRTGYTF. The CDR3, as DNA: TGTGCCAGCAGCAGGGGCAGGACCGGCTACACCTTC. The chain joins TRBV28 to TRBJ1-2, with TRBD1 as a possible D gene (6 bases). Germline-derived CDR1 and CDR2 are MDHEN and SYDVKM. The CDR3 runs to 12 residues. Trimming removed 6 bases from V and 8 bases from J, with 13 bases in between.